The present entry profiles one TCR beta chain with its context. Its antigen remains undetermined. Within one base of it there is no much larger clone, and no base qualities were kept. This entry belongs to a study of hypomethylating agent response in myelodysplastic syndrome (dated by TCRdb to about 2021). For context, the study as a whole: The hypomethylating agent given was azacitidine in about 70% of the 11 patients and decitabine in 3 of 11 patients. Among the myelodysplastic syndrome patients in the cohort, under 10 were male and 2 were female. Patients had a mean age of approximately 72 +/- 6.3 years, and a diploid cytogenetic profile was the most common. TET2 was the most frequent mutation, present in about 45% of the 11 patients. Complete response or hematologic improvement was achieved by six patients, and about five patients were classified as non-responders. Response was defined as complete response or hematologic improvement, and patients meeting neither criterion were classed as non-responders.

Results the study describes overall, beyond this receptor: The healthy control donors were not matched in age to the MDS patients, and this mismatch could have affected the comparison between MDS and healthy donors. Only 10 to 12 patients were analyzed, so the study cohort was small. Novel clonotypes emerged more often in responders, while non-responders showed more contracted clonotypes after treatment. Whether the shared GLIPH2 clusters possibly recognize novel MDS antigens was not confirmed and still needs to be tested experimentally. Richness, rarefaction diversity and clonality did not change significantly after hypomethylating agent treatment, across all patients or within response groups.

Libraries came from the immunoSEQ multiplex PCR assay. Survey resolution was applied, with two replicates of around 200 ng each being run for a total of 400 ng of DNA per sample. Using multiplex PCR primers aimed at V and J genes, the hsTCRB kit picked up rearranged TCRB sequences in genomic DNA. The first PCR used the QIAGEN Multiplex PCR Kit for 25 to 40 cycles to amplify the CDR3 region. A second PCR of 7 to 8 cycles attached sample barcodes and Illumina adapters to each replicate. Quantification of the pooled libraries was done with a QuantStudio 6 and the KAPA library quantification kit. Approximately 16 pM of pooled libraries was sequenced on an Illumina MiSeq using 156-cycle single-end reads plus a 15-cycle index read. The study's processing was this. VDJdb annotation flagged approximately 1.7% of about 170,000 unique clonotypes as previously reported viral-epitope-specific. Raw reads were processed by the immunoSEQ Data Assistant and immunoSEQ Analyzer into normalized, annotated TCRB repertoires. Clonotypes were analyzed with the immunarch R package version 0.6.5 and BioAnalyzer. Before richness was estimated, every repertoire was downsampled to the clone count of the smallest repertoire. Clonotypes were classified as expanded, contracted or novel by Fisher's exact tests, with novel defined as zero frequency before treatment. Significantly changed CDR3 beta sequences were clustered with GLIPH2 using simulation_depth=1000 and kmer_min_depth=3, and CDR3s shorter than five residues were excluded. This immuneACCESS table, as held by TCRdb, lists in-frame sequences with V and J called but not all clones. Of the missing ones, under half trace to an unresolved V gene in checked studies; the others have no known cause. V and J calls and clone size are those listed in that table; D and trimming were worked out from the DNA. The sample table holds approximately 7,000 clones, of which around 87% were seen once. The top ten clones comprise approximately 16% of the sample.

Bulk bone marrow was analyzed, and T-cell subsets were not sorted. Immunosequencing of the TCR beta CDR3 regions was performed on bone marrow from about 10 myelodysplastic syndrome patients before and after hypomethylating agent therapy. To track the repertoire longitudinally, every patient provided one baseline bone marrow along with two to three bone marrows taken at different post-treatment timepoints. Whole bone marrow served as the source for genomic DNA extraction, with DNA quality checked using TapeStation, NanoDrop OneC and PicoGreen assays. The germline V gene sets CDR1 to KGHSH and CDR2 to LQKENI. The cysteine opens and the phenylalanine closes a CDR3 of 14 amino acids. Kept here is only the CDR3 DNA, which spans 42 bases and is read in frame from base 1. The V and J ends are trimmed by 2 bases and 13 bases, leaving 17 bases between them.

This receptor chain uses TRBV18 and TRBJ1-4, with TRBD1 tentatively as D gene (5 bases match). The sequenced sample was bone marrow, obtained before or after starting hypomethylating agent treatment for myelodysplastic syndrome (not recorded which). The sequence was collected from a human donor with myelodysplastic syndrome. The CDR3 region: CASSPGEGVGGLFF. The DNA sequence reads TGTGCCAGCTCACCAGGGGAAGGGGTTGGCGGACTGTTTTTT.